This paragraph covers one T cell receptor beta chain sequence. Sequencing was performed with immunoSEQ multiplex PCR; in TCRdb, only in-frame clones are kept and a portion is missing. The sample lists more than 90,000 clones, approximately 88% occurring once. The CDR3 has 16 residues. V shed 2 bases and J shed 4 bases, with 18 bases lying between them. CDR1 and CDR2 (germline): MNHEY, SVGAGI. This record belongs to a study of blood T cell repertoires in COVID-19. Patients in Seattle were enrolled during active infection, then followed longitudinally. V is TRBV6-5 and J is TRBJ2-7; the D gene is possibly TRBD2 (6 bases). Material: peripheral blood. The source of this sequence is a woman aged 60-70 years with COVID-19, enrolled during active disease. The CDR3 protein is CASSYGERAGLYEQYF. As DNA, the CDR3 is TGTGCCAGCAGTTACGGGGAACGAGCGGGCCTTTACGAGCAGTACTTC.